The clone carrying this T cell receptor beta chain was observed a few times. The antigen is not known. The entry originates in a study of naive and memory T cell subsets. Study results and caveats: Naive repertoires, especially CD8, held a few larger clonotypes, possibly memory cells re-expressing CD45RA. Gini index rose across naive, CM, EM and EMRA in CD4 and CD8.

Two oligonucleotides, mixed equimolar, formed the beta constant-region primer covering TRBC1 and TRBC2. The ligated cDNA underwent four PCR rounds using SP2 and nested alpha and beta constant-region primers. An oligonucleotide with the SP2 primer and a 12-nucleotide UMI was ligated to the cDNA 3' end. TCRdb passed the UMI-ligation and nested PCR reads through MiXCR, listing each CDR3 protein once. The sample contains 130,000 to 150,000 distinct CDR3 sequences, 22% of which appear only once. CD4 T cells were positively selected, then CD8 T cells from the CD4-negative fraction. The CDR3 extends over 17 amino acids. From germline, CDR1 is LGHNA and CDR2 YNFKEQ. V was clipped by 3 bases and J by 9 bases; unmatched bases: 17.

This chain uses TRBV4-2 with TRBJ2-1, with 7 bases matching TRBD2. Sequencing input: naive CD4+ T cells from blood. The origin of this receptor is a human donor in good health. The CDR3 DNA reads TGTGCCAGCAGCCAGACCCCGCCGGGAGGAATCGGTCGTGAGCAGTTCTTC. This codes for CASSQTPPGGIGREQFF.